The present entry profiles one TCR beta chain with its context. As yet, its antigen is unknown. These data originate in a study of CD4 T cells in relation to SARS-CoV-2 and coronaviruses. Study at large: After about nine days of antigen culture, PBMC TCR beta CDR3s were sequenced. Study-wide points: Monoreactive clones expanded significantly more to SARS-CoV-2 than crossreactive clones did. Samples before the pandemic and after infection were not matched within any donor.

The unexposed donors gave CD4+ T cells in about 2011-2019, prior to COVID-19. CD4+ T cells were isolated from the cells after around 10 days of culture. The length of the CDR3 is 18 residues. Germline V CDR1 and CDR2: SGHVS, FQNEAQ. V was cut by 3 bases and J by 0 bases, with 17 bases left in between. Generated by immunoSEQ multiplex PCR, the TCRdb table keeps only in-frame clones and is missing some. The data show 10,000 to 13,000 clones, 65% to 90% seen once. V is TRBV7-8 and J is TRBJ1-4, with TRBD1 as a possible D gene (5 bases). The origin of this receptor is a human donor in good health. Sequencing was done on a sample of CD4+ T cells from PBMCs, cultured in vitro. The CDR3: CASSFGGAGFTTNEKLFF. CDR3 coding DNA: TGTGCCAGCAGCTTTGGCGGGGCCGGATTTACAACTAATGAAAAACTGTTTTTT. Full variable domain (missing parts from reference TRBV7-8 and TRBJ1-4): GAGVSQSPRYKVAKRGQDVALRCDPISGHVSLFWYQQALGQGPEFLTYFQNEAQLDKSGLPSDRFFAERPEGSVSTLKIQRTQQEDSAVYLCASSFGGAGFTTNEKLFFGSGTQLSVL.